These T cell receptor beta chains were read from a single sample in a study of blood T cells in healthy people across ages. TCRdb re-called the 5' RACE reads with MiXCR, one entry per CDR3 protein. Of 790,000 or so distinct CDR3 sequences in the sample, around 45% were seen once. What was sequenced was blood. The receptors derive from an elderly man in good health. CDR3s include the opening cysteine and the closing phenylalanine or tryptophan. Each record gives: V gene, clone size, J gene, CDR3 length, CDR3 protein. Expanded clones are given a class, and other clones once, few, many or no size at all.

V gene: TRBV29-1; clone size: .; J gene: TRBJ2-3; CDR3 length: 12; CDR3 protein: CSVEGVADTQYF
V gene: TRBV29-1; clone size: few; J gene: TRBJ2-1; CDR3 length: 14; CDR3 protein: CSACSSGTYNEQFF
V gene: TRBV4-3; clone size: few; J gene: TRBJ2-7; CDR3 length: 14; CDR3 protein: CASSQEGSDGEQYF
V gene: TRBV18; clone size: .; J gene: .; CDR3 length: 16; CDR3 protein: CASSRAAGTYAETQYF
V gene: TRBV6-5; clone size: many; J gene: TRBJ2-7; CDR3 length: 15; CDR3 protein: CASSYRRGGTYEQYF
V gene: TRBV11-1; clone size: .; J gene: TRBJ2-1; CDR3 length: 15; CDR3 protein: CASTEDTQSYNEQFF
V gene: TRBV7-9; clone size: .; J gene: .; CDR3 length: 20; CDR3 protein: CASSLSDRGTRIGVQETQYF
V gene: TRBV5-1; clone size: many; J gene: TRBJ2-7; CDR3 length: 23; CDR3 protein: CASSPGGLAGSNSWDEGGYEQYF
V gene: TRBV12-3/TRBV12-4; clone size: .; J gene: TRBJ2-1; CDR3 length: 14; CDR3 protein: CASSPGGAVFEQFF
V gene: TRBV25-1; clone size: .; J gene: TRBJ1-1; CDR3 length: 15; CDR3 protein: CASTHTGGMNTEAFF
V gene: TRBV29-1; clone size: .; J gene: TRBJ2-3; CDR3 length: 13; CDR3 protein: CSVDPTPTDTQYF
V gene: TRBV29-1; clone size: .; J gene: TRBJ2-2; CDR3 length: 12; CDR3 protein: CSARQAGGELFF
V gene: TRBV30; clone size: few; J gene: TRBJ2-5; CDR3 length: 14; CDR3 protein: CAWSVTSGSGTQYF
V gene: TRBV6-1; clone size: .; J gene: TRBJ1-4; CDR3 length: 18; CDR3 protein: CASSLSYPGQGFNEKLFF
V gene: TRBV28; clone size: .; J gene: TRBJ1-5; CDR3 length: 16; CDR3 protein: CASSPFGTGGYQPQHF
V gene: TRBV7-2; clone size: .; J gene: TRBJ1-2; CDR3 length: 11; CDR3 protein: CASSLAYGCTF
V gene: TRBV11-2; clone size: few; J gene: TRBJ2-4; CDR3 length: 14; CDR3 protein: CASSLDYGKNIQYF
V gene: TRBV11-2; clone size: few; J gene: TRBJ2-3; CDR3 length: 18; CDR3 protein: CASSPAGFLGPHTDTQYF
V gene: TRBV5-1; clone size: .; J gene: TRBJ1-2; CDR3 length: 16; CDR3 protein: CASSSPAQGSEYGYTF
V gene: TRBV4-2; clone size: .; J gene: TRBJ2-1; CDR3 length: 17; CDR3 protein: CASSQDIGVGTSDEQFF
V gene: TRBV3-1; clone size: few; J gene: TRBJ2-1; CDR3 length: 14; CDR3 protein: CASSQDLLADEQFF
V gene: TRBV28; clone size: .; J gene: TRBJ2-1; CDR3 length: 17; CDR3 protein: CASSLSGTGGLYNEQFF
V gene: TRBV5-4; clone size: few; J gene: TRBJ2-5; CDR3 length: 16; CDR3 protein: CASSGDLSGPQGTQYF
V gene: TRBV18; clone size: .; J gene: TRBJ1-2; CDR3 length: 16; CDR3 protein: CASSPIRIGTNYGYTF
V gene: TRBV10-3; clone size: .; J gene: TRBJ2-1; CDR3 length: 16; CDR3 protein: CAISWTSGSVGNEQFF
V gene: TRBV20-1; clone size: .; J gene: TRBJ2-1; CDR3 length: 12; CDR3 protein: CSAKKGVNEQFF
V gene: TRBV12-3/TRBV12-4; clone size: .; J gene: TRBJ2-2; CDR3 length: 15; CDR3 protein: CASSKTGGADGELFF
V gene: TRBV5-1; clone size: .; J gene: TRBJ1-3; CDR3 length: 15; CDR3 protein: CASSVGQGPGNTIYF
V gene: TRBV14; clone size: few; J gene: TRBJ2-5; CDR3 length: 16; CDR3 protein: CASSLRAALAEETQYF